This T cell receptor beta chain was recovered during a study of regulatory T cells in long-lasting Graves disease. Remarks on this clonotype: What it binds is unknown.

Study-level points and caveats: Relative to new patients (around 1,000), persistent patients exhibited greater sharing of public clonotypes (2,741).

Regarding time point: persistent/refractory GD, antithyroid drugs over 5 years with positive TRAb. With RNA extracted from PBMCs as input, the TCR library was made. Looked up from germline, CDR1 is MNHEY and CDR2 is SVGEGT. V lost 7 bases and J lost 3, with 13 bases in between. CDR3 length: 13 amino acids. Arm-PCR with iRepertoire HTBI primers amplified the CDR3 regions for these TCR beta libraries. A single record per CDR3 protein comes from TCRdb applying MiXCR to the multiplex PCR reads. This table has fewer than 450,000 distinct CDR3 sequences, about 20% appearing once. This chain connects TRBV6-2 or TRBV6-3 to TRBJ2-7; D call uncertain. The origin of this receptor is a female donor with Graves disease. The sequencing used peripheral blood mononuclear cells (PBMCs), collected when the disease was refractory, from a patient treated with antithyroid drugs. CDR3 sequence (DNA): TGTGCCAGCAACAGACTCCCAGGCTACGAGCAGTACTTC. It is translated as CASNRLPGYEQYF.